This T cell receptor (beta chain) stems from a study of T cell responses to AZD1222 COVID-19 vaccine. Study-wide results and caveats: Donors skewed white British and female; clonal diversity was possibly underestimated.

Sequenced by immunoSEQ multiplex PCR; TCRdb stores in-frame clones only, minus some. The sample lists some 150,000 clones, 88% occurring once. This CDR3 contains 15 residues. CDR1 is MDHEN and CDR2 is SYDVKM in the germline V gene. The V and J ends lost 5 bases and 2 bases, in that order; junction bases with no gene match: 2. As for this clone: Antigen: not known.

The starting material was peripheral blood, obtained after recovery from COVID-19. This rearrangement joins TRBV28 to TRBJ1-3, with 11 bases lining up with TRBD1. The sequence came from an adult who had recovered from COVID-19. The CDR3 DNA follows: TGTGCCAGCAGTGGACAGGGGGCGACTGGAAACACCATATATTTT. This translates into CASSGQGATGNTIYF.